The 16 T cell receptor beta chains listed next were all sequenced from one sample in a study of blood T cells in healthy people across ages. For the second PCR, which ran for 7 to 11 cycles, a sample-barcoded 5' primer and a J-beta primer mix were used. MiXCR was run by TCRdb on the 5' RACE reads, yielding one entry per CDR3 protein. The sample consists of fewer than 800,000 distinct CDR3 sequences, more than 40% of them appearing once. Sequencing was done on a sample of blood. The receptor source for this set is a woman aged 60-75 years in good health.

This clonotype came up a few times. The CDR3 DNA follows: TGTGCCAGCAGCCAAGATCGAACCGGGGGCTTACGATCCTACGAGCAGTACTTC. Translation: CASSQDRTGGLRSYEQYF. The chain carries TRBV4-2 and TRBJ2-7; D possibly uses TRBD1 or TRBD2 (6 bases each). V lost 0 bases to trimming and J lost 1 base, with 19 bases between them. There are 18 residues in the CDR3. Germline loops: CDR1 LGHNA, CDR2 YNFKEQ.

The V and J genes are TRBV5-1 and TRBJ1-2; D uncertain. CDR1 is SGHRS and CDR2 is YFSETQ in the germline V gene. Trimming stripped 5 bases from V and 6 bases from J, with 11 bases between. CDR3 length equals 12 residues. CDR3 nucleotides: TGCGCCAGCAGACGAGAGACGGATGGCTACACCTTC. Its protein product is CASRRETDGYTF.

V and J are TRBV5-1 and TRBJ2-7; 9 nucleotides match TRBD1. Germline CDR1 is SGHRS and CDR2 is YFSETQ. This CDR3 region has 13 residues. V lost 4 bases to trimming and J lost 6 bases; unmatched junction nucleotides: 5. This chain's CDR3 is CASSMGQGGEQYF. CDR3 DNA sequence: TGCGCCAGCAGCATGGGACAGGGAGGCGAGCAGTACTTC.

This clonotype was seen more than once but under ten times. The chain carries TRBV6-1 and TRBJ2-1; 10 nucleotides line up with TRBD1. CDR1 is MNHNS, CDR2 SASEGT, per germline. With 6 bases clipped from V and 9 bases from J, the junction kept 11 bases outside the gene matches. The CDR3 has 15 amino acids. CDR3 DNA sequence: TGTGCCAGCAGAGCTTTTCGACAGGGGGCGGGTGAGCAGTTCTTC. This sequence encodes CASRAFRQGAGEQFF.

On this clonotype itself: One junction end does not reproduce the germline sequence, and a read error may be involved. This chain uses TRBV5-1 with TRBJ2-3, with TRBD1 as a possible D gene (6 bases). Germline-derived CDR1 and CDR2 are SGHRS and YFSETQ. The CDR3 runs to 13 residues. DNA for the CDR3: TGTGCCAGCAGCTTCTCAGGGGCCGATACGCAGTATTTT. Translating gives CASSFSGADTQYF.

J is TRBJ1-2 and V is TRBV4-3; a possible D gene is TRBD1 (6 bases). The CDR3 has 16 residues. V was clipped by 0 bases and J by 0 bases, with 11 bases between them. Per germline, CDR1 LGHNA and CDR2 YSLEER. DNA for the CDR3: TGCGCCAGCAGCCAAGATCTTAACAGGGCTAACTATGGCTACACCTTC. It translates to CASSQDLNRANYGYTF.

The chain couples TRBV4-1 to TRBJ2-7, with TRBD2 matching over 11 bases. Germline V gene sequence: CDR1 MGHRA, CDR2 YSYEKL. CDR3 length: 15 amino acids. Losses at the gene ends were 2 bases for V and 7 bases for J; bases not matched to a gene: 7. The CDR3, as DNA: TGCGCCAGCAGCCAAACTAGCGGGAGAGGGTATGAGCAGTACTTC. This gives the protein CASSQTSGRGYEQYF.

CDR3 nucleotide sequence: TGTGCCAGCAGGGTGGTACGTGGCAACTATGGCTACACCTTC. Its protein is CASRVVRGNYGYTF. The chain recombines TRBV7-2 with TRBJ1-2; D uncertain. The germline V and J ends were trimmed by 6 bases and 2 bases, with 13 bases remaining between them. The CDR3 sequence is 14 residues long. In germline, CDR1 is SGHTA, CDR2 FQGNSA.

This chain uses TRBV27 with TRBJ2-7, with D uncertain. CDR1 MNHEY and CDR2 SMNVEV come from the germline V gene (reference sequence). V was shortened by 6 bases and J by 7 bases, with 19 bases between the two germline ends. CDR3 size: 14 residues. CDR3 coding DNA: TGTGCCAGCAGAGAAGCCATGCAGGTAAATGAGCAGTACTTC. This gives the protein CASREAMQVNEQYF.

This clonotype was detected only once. In DNA, the CDR3 is TGTGCCAGCAGCTTAATCCGACAGGCCCCCTACGAGCAGTACTTC. The encoded protein is CASSLIRQAPYEQYF. The rearrangement uses TRBV7-9 and TRBJ2-7, with TRBD1 as a possible D gene (6 bases). This CDR3 contains 15 residues. The germline CDR1 and CDR2 sequences are SEHNR and FQNEAQ (reference sequence). The V and J ends lost 2 bases and 2 bases respectively, with 13 bases between them. The entire variable domain, with the rest obtained from reference TRBV7-9 and TRBJ2-7, is as follows: DTGVSQNPRHKITKRGQNVTFRCDPISEHNRLYWYRQTLGQGPEFLTYFQNEAQLEKSRLLSDRFSAERPKGSFSTLEIQRTEQGDSAMYLCASSLIRQAPYEQYFGPGTRLTVT.

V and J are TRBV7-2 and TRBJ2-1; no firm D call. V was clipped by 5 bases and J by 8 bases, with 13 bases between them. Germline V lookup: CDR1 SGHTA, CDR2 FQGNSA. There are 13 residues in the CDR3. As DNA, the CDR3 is TGTGCCAGCAGCCTCGGTCAGACGGATGAGCAGTTCTTC. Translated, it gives CASSLGQTDEQFF. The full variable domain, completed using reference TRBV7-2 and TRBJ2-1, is GAGVSQSPSNKVTEKGKDVELRCDPISGHTALYWYRQSLGQGLEFLIYFQGNSAPDKSGLPSDRFSAERTGGSVSTLTIQRTQQEDSAVYLCASSLGQTDEQFFGPGTRLTVL.

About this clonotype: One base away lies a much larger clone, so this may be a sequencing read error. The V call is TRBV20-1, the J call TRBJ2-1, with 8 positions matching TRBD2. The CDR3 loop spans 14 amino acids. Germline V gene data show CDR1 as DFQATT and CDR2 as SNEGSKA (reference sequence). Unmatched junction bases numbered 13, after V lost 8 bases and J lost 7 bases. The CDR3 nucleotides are TGCAGTACTAACCTGGGGACTAGAGTGAATGAGCAGTTCTTC. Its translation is CSTNLGTRVNEQFF.

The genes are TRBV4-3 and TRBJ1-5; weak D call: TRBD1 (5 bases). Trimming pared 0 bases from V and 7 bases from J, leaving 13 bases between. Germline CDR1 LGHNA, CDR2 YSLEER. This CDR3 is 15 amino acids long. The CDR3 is CASSQDARGWQPQHF. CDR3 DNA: TGCGCCAGCAGCCAAGATGCGAGGGGTTGGCAGCCCCAGCATTTT.

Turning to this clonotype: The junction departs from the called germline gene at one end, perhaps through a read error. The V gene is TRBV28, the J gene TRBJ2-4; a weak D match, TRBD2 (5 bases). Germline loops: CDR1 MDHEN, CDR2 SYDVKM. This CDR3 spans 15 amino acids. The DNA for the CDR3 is TGTGCCAGCAGTTCACCAAAGCTAGCCAAAAACACTCAGTACTTC. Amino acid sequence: CASSSPKLAKNTQYF.

CDR3 sequence: CASSYDRTGIYEQYF. CDR3 in DNA: TGTGCCAGCAGTTACGACAGGACTGGCATCTACGAGCAGTACTTC. The V and J genes are TRBV6-5 and TRBJ2-7, with TRBD1 as a possible D gene (6 bases). CDR1 is MNHEY and CDR2 is SVGAGI in the germline V gene. Trimming removed 2 bases from V and 3 bases from J, with 14 bases in between. The CDR3 has 15 residues.

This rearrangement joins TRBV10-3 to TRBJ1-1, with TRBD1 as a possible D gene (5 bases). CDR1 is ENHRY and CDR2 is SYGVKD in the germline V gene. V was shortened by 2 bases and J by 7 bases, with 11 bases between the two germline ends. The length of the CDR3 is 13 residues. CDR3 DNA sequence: TGTGCCATCAGTGAGGTGAGGGACGGTGAAGCTTTCTTT. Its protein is CAISEVRDGEAFF.